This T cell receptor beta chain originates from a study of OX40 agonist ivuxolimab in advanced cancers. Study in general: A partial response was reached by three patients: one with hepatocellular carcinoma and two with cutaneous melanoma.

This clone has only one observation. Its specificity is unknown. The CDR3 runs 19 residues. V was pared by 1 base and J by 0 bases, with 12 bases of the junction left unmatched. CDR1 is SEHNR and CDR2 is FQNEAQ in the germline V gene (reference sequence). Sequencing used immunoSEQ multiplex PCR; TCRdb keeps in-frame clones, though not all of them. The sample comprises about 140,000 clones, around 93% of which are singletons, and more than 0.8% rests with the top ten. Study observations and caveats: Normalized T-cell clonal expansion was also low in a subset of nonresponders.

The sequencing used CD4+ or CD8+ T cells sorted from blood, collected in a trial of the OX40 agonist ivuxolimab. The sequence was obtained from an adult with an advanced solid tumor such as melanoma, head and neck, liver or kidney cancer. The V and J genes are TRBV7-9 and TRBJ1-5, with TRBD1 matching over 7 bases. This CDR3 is CASSLVVGTALYSNQPQHF. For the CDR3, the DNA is TGTGCCAGCAGCTTAGTAGTGGGGACAGCGCTTTATAGCAATCAGCCCCAGCATTTT. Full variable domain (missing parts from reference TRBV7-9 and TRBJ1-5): DTGVSQNPRHKITKRGQNVTFRCDPISEHNRLYWYRQTLGQGPEFLTYFQNEAQLEKSRLLSDRFSAERPKGSFSTLEIQRTEQGDSAMYLCASSLVVGTALYSNQPQHFGDGTRLSIL.